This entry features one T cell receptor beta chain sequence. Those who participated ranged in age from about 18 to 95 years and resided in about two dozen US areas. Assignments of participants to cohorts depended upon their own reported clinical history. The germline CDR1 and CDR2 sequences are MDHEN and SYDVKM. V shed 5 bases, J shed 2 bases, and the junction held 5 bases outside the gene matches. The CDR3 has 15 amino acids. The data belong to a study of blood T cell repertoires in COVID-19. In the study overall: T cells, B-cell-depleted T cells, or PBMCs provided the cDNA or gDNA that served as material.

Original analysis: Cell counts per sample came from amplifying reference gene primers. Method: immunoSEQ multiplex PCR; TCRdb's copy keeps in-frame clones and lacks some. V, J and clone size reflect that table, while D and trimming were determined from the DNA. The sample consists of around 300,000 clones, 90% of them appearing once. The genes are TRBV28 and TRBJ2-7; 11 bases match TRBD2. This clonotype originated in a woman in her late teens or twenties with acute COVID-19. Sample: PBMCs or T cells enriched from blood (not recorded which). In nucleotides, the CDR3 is TGTGCCAGCAGTCAGCCGGGACTAGCGGCCTACGAGCAGTACTTC. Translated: CASSQPGLAAYEQYF.